The 29 T cell receptor beta chains in this list originate from one sample, sequenced in a study of T-cell reconstitution after alpha-beta-depleted transplantation in children. Library preparation (for TCRbeta) was performed with unique molecular identifiers. TCRdb itself ran the PCR reads through MiXCR, one entry per CDR3 protein. The repertoire includes approximately 350,000 distinct CDR3 sequences, 15% to 20% of them detected once, and around 43% sits in the top ten. Sequencing used PBMCs, mostly from graft donor cells, obtained 360 days after TCRalphabeta/CD19-depleted stem cell transplant. The source of these receptors is a male patient between 2 and 15 years old who had a stem cell transplant for acute lymphoblastic leukemia, so the T cells may come from the graft donor.

This clonotype turned up a few times. The chain recombines TRBV20-1 with TRBJ2-7; D is perhaps TRBD2 (6 bases). The V gene's germline CDR1 is DFQATT and CDR2 SNEGSKA (reference sequence). This CDR3 spans 15 amino acids. Trimming shortened V by 7 bases and J by 2 bases, and 21 bases separated the two germline ends. The CDR3 coding sequence is TGCAGTGTCGAGGACTTGGCGGGGCCCCCCTACGAGCAGTACTTC. It translates to CSVEDLAGPPYEQYF.

This clonotype was detected only a few times. V and J are TRBV13 and TRBJ2-7; tentative D call: TRBD2 (6 bases). Per the germline V gene, CDR1 is PRHDT and CDR2 is FYEKMQ (reference sequence). The CDR3 runs to 16 residues. Trimming removed 5 bases from V and 0 bases from J, with 17 bases in between. CDR3: CASSDGGGHGSYEQYF. The CDR3 nucleotides are TGTGCCAGCAGCGACGGCGGAGGGCACGGCTCCTACGAGCAGTACTTC. Looking up the rest from reference TRBV13 and TRBJ2-7 gives the full variable domain: AAGVIQSPRHLIKEKRETATLKCYPIPRHDTVYWYQQGPGQDPQFLISFYEKMQSDKGSIPDRFSAQQFSDYHSELNMSSLELGDSALYFCASSDGGGHGSYEQYFGPGTRLTVT.

At least ten counts were recorded for this clonotype. The chain has TRBV29-1 and TRBJ2-5; D possibly uses TRBD1 or TRBD2 (5 bases each). The CDR3 spans 19 residues. Trimming shortened V by 3 bases and J by 2 bases, and 28 bases separated the two germline ends. Germline values: CDR1 SQVTM, CDR2 ANQGSEA. The CDR3 here is CSVERFREYRLTGQETQYF. In DNA, the CDR3 is TGCAGCGTTGAGAGGTTCAGGGAGTATAGGCTTACTGGTCAAGAGACCCAGTACTTC. Complete variable domain (other parts from reference TRBV29-1 and TRBJ2-5): SAVISQKPSRDICQRGTSLTIQCQVDSQVTMMFWYRQQPGQSLTLIATANQGSEATYESGFVIDKFPISRPNLTFSTLTVSNMSPEDSSIYLCSVERFREYRLTGQETQYFGPGTRLLVL.

This clonotype was counted many times. V is TRBV12-3 or TRBV12-4 and J is TRBJ1-2; no reliable D call. Trimming left V 4 bases short and J 1 base short, with 16 bases between. This CDR3 contains 16 residues. In DNA form, the CDR3 reads TGTGCCAGCAGTTCCGCTGGGAACAGAATTAACTATGGCTACACCTTC. Its translation is CASSSAGNRINYGYTF.

The chain carries TRBV11-1 and TRBJ2-1; TRBD2 aligns across 12 bases. J was trimmed by 12 bases and V by 5 bases; bases with no gene match: 11. The CDR3 runs 15 residues. Germline CDR1 reads SGHAT; CDR2 reads FQDESV (reference sequence). CDR3 in amino acids: CASSPRTSGVYMQFF. CDR3 DNA sequence: TGTGCCAGCAGCCCTCGGACTAGCGGGGTATATATGCAGTTCTTC.

This chain connects TRBV12-3 or TRBV12-4 to TRBJ2-1; no firm D call. The V and J ends lost 3 bases and 9 bases respectively, with 12 bases between them. The CDR3 is 13 residues long. CDR3: CASSFRHRGEQFF. CDR3 DNA sequence: TGTGCCAGCAGTTTCCGACACCGAGGTGAGCAGTTCTTC.

This clonotype was found a few times. This chain links TRBV12-3 or TRBV12-4 with TRBJ2-5, with 8 bases that match TRBD1. There are 14 residues in the CDR3. V was pared by 3 bases and J by 6 bases, with 6 bases of the junction left unmatched. CDR3 loop: CASSFGQGRQTQYF. The CDR3 nucleotides are TGTGCCAGCAGTTTCGGACAGGGTAGACAGACCCAGTACTTC.

This clonotype has just a few counts. V is TRBV5-1 and J is TRBJ1-2; the D is unclear. CDR3 length: 13 residues. Germline loops: CDR1 SGHRS, CDR2 YFSETQ. V was shortened by 5 bases and J by 7 bases, with 15 bases between the two germline ends. CDR3 sequence: CASSSEMKVGYTF. The CDR3, as DNA: TGCGCCAGCAGTTCGGAAATGAAGGTTGGCTACACCTTC. The complete variable domain, with remaining parts taken from reference TRBV5-1 and TRBJ1-2, reads KAGVTQTPRYLIKTRGQQVTLSCSPISGHRSVSWYQQTPGQGLQFLFEYFSETQRNKGNFPGRFSGRQFSNSRSEMNVSTLELGDSALYLCASSSEMKVGYTFGSGTRLTVV.

This clonotype appeared a few times. The rearrangement links TRBV7-9 to TRBJ1-4; D remains ambiguous. In germline, CDR1 is SEHNR, CDR2 FQNEAQ (reference sequence). This CDR3 is 14 amino acids long. V was shortened by 5 bases and J by 3 bases, with 10 bases between the two germline ends. The CDR3 DNA is TGTGCCAGCAGCCCCGGCAGTTCTAATGAAAAACTGTTTTTT. Amino acids: CASSPGSSNEKLFF.

This clonotype was observed a handful of times. The chain couples TRBV6-2 or TRBV6-3 to TRBJ2-5; D call uncertain. Germline CDR1 MNHEY, CDR2 SVGEGT. Deletions cut 3 bases from V and 1 base from J, with 6 bases between. The CDR3 runs to 13 residues. CDR3 coding DNA: TGTGCCAGCAGTTATTATGGCCAAGAGACCCAGTACTTC. Translating gives CASSYYGQETQYF.

This clonotype was seen repeatedly, ten times or more. The rearrangement uses TRBV20-1 and TRBJ2-4; 8 nucleotides agree with TRBD1. Trimming removed 7 bases from V and 6 bases from J; junction bases left unmatched: 11. The CDR3 is 14 residues long. Looked up from germline, CDR1 is DFQATT and CDR2 is SNEGSKA (reference sequence). The CDR3 bases are TGCAGTGTATCGCGGGACAGGAGCCCAAACATTCAGTACTTC. Its translation is CSVSRDRSPNIQYF.

The chain recombines TRBV6-1 with TRBJ2-2; TRBD2 aligns across 14 bases. V was clipped by 8 bases and J by 7 bases; unmatched bases: 6. This CDR3 is 15 amino acids long. The germline CDR1 and CDR2 sequences are MNHNS and SASEGT. CDR3 bases: TGTGCCAGCGGAACGGGACTAGCGGGGGACGGGGAGCTGTTTTTT. This translates into CASGTGLAGDGELFF.

This clonotype has a handful of counts. The rearrangement links TRBV6-5 to TRBJ1-6; 8 bases agree with TRBD1. The CDR3 is 15 residues long. Germline CDR1 is MNHEY and CDR2 is SVGAGI. Losses at the gene ends were 6 bases for V and 9 bases for J; bases not matched to a gene: 10. CDR3 DNA sequence: TGTGCCAGCAGCTTAGACAGGGGCCTAGGTTCACCCCTCCACTTT. Translated: CASSLDRGLGSPLHF.

This clonotype was detected a few times. V is TRBV7-2 and J is TRBJ1-1, with 9 bases matching TRBD1. V lost 4 bases to trimming and J lost 3 bases; unmatched junction nucleotides: 6. Per the germline V gene, CDR1 is SGHTA and CDR2 is FQGNSA. The CDR3 is 15 amino acids. The CDR3 loop reads CASSSKTGGHTEAFF. The CDR3 coding sequence is TGTGCCAGCAGCTCCAAAACAGGGGGCCACACTGAAGCTTTCTTT.

The chain couples TRBV3-1 to TRBJ2-2, with 12 bases aligning to TRBD2. Trimming cost V 4 bases and J 6 bases; bases outside gene matches: 6. The germline V gene has CDR1 LGHDT and CDR2 YNNKEL (reference sequence). The CDR3 has 16 amino acids. The CDR3 protein is CASSPLAGGWAGELFF. The CDR3 DNA is TGTGCCAGCAGCCCACTAGCGGGAGGTTGGGCCGGGGAGCTGTTTTTT.

This chain links TRBV4-3 with TRBJ1-1; unclear D gene. The germline V gene has CDR1 LGHNA and CDR2 YSLEER. Between the trimmed V and J ends, which lost 1 base and 0 bases, there was a span of 18 bases. This CDR3 comprises 18 residues. The DNA for the CDR3 is TGCGCCAGCAGCCAAGGTTGGGTAGGGTGGGAGATGAACACTGAAGCTTTCTTT. It specifies CASSQGWVGWEMNTEAFF.

The rearrangement joins TRBV4-3 to TRBJ2-1; TRBD2 matches at 10 bases. Germline loops: CDR1 LGHNA, CDR2 YSLEER. This CDR3 is 17 amino acids long. Trimming at V came to 0 bases and at J to 4 bases, leaving 6 bases not matched to a gene. The CDR3 loop reads CASSQDEAGGGYNEQFF. As DNA, the CDR3 is TGCGCCAGCAGCCAAGATGAAGCGGGAGGGGGGTACAATGAGCAGTTCTTC.

The chain combines TRBV5-1 with TRBJ2-1; D not certain. There are 17 residues in the CDR3. Per germline, CDR1 SGHRS and CDR2 YFSETQ. The germline V and J ends were trimmed by 5 bases and 0 bases, with 18 bases remaining between them. The CDR3 nucleotides read TGCGCCAGCAGTCCTGGAGTCTGGCAGAGCTCCTACAATGAGCAGTTCTTC. Its protein is CASSPGVWQSSYNEQFF.

The rearrangement links TRBV19 to TRBJ1-5; no firm D call. The germline gives CDR1 LNHDA, CDR2 SQIVND (reference sequence). The CDR3 is made up of 13 amino acids. Trimming removed 1 base at V and 4 bases at J, with 5 bases between. The CDR3 bases are TGTGCCAGTAGTATAGCACGTAATCAGCCCCAGCATTTT. Its translation is CASSIARNQPQHF.

The rearrangement links TRBV7-6 to TRBJ2-2; TRBD2 agrees at 9 bases. Germline V gene lookup returns CDR1 SGHVS and CDR2 FNYEAQ. The CDR3 spans 15 residues. The V segment lost 0 bases and the J segment 6 bases; nucleotides outside the gene matches: 2. CDR3 residues: CASSLAGLASGELFF. CDR3 coding DNA: TGTGCCAGCAGCTTAGCGGGACTAGCATCCGGGGAGCTGTTTTTT.

The chain carries TRBV4-1 and TRBJ2-7, with D possibly being TRBD2 (5 bases). The germline gives CDR1 MGHRA, CDR2 YSYEKL. The ends were cut back, 0 bases at V and 2 bases at J, with 17 bases in the middle. The CDR3 contains 17 residues. CDR3 amino acids: CASSQDTGSTPPYEQYF. As DNA, the CDR3 is TGCGCCAGCAGCCAAGATACGGGGAGCACCCCTCCCTACGAGCAGTACTTC.

The V call is TRBV28, the J call TRBJ2-4; D remains ambiguous. CDR1 is MDHEN and CDR2 is SYDVKM in the germline V gene. Trimming removed 5 bases from V and 4 bases from J, with 15 bases in between. CDR3 length: 15 amino acids. The CDR3 protein is CASSPPWSVKNIQYF. The DNA of the CDR3 is TGTGCCAGCAGTCCTCCCTGGTCAGTTAAAAACATTCAGTACTTC.

This clonotype was observed a handful of times. The genes are TRBV5-6 and TRBJ2-7; D is unclear. From germline, CDR1 is SGHDT and CDR2 YYEEEE. V was shortened by 4 bases and J by 3 bases, with 8 bases between the two germline ends. The CDR3 loop spans 12 amino acids. This CDR3 reads CASSLLRYEQYF. The CDR3 DNA reads as TGTGCCAGCAGCCTCTTACGCTACGAGCAGTACTTC.

This clonotype was detected only a few times. The J gene is TRBJ2-7, the V gene TRBV21-1; the table's D call, TRBD1, has no DNA check behind it. TRBV21-1 has pseudogene status. This CDR3 contains 17 residues. The CDR3 DNA reads as TGTGCCAGCAGCAAAGATGTGGGAACAGGGGATAACTACGAGCAGTACTTC. Translating it yields CASSKDVGTGDNYEQYF.

This clonotype was observed a few times. This sequence joins TRBV5-1 and TRBJ2-2, with D perhaps matching TRBD1 (5 bases). V lost 0 bases and J 5 bases, leaving 11 bases between the germline ends. CDR1 and CDR2 (germline): SGHRS, YFSETQ. This CDR3 is built from 15 residues. CDR3 sequence: CASSLGQFSTGELFF. In nucleotides, the CDR3 is TGCGCCAGCAGCTTGGGACAGTTTAGTACCGGGGAGCTGTTTTTT.

The J gene is TRBJ2-3, the V gene TRBV6-2 or TRBV6-3; 14 positions agree with TRBD2. CDR1 and CDR2 (germline): MNHEY, SVGEGT. The V gene end was trimmed by 6 bases and the J gene end by 6 bases; junction bases not matched to a gene: 5. This CDR3 contains 15 residues. The CDR3 loop reads CASRPTSGRADTQYF. CDR3 DNA: TGTGCCAGCAGACCGACTAGCGGGAGGGCGGATACGCAGTATTTT.

The chain employs TRBV4-3 and TRBJ1-4; no clear D gene. The ends were cut back, 1 base at V and 0 bases at J, with 6 bases in the middle. The CDR3 runs to 15 residues. The germline V gene encodes CDR1 LGHNA and CDR2 YSLEER. CDR3: CASSQGGATNEKLFF. The CDR3 nucleotides read TGCGCCAGCAGCCAAGGCGGAGCAACTAATGAAAAACTGTTTTTT.

V gene TRBV19 combines with J gene TRBJ2-2; D not certain. The V end lost 6 bases, the J end lost 4 bases, and 9 bases lay between the germline ends. Germline CDR1 is LNHDA and CDR2 is SQIVND (reference sequence). The CDR3 runs to 13 residues. For the CDR3, the DNA is TGTGCCAGTAGAGGCTCCGGCACCGGGGAGCTGTTTTTT. Amino acid sequence: CASRGSGTGELFF.

The V call is TRBV9, the J call TRBJ2-3, with 8 bases that match TRBD2. Germline CDR1 reads SGDLS; CDR2 reads YYNGEE. The CDR3 runs to 14 residues. V lost 0 bases, J lost 4 bases, and 1 base stayed unmatched. The chain's CDR3 is CASSVAGGADTQYF. CDR3 bases: TGTGCCAGCAGCGTAGCGGGAGGGGCAGATACGCAGTATTTT.